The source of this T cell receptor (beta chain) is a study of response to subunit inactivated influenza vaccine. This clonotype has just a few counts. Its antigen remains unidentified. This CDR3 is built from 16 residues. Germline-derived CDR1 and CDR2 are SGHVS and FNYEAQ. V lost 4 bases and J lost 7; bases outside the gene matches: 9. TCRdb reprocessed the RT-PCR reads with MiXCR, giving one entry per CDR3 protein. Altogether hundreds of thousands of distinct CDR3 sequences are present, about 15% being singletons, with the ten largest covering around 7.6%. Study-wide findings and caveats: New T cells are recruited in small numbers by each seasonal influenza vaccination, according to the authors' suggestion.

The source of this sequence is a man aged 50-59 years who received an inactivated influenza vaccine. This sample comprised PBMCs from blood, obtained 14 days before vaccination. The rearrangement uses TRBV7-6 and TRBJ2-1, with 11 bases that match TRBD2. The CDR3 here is CASSSDSGRATNEQFF. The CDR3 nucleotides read TGTGCCAGCAGCTCAGATAGCGGGAGGGCCACGAATGAGCAGTTCTTC.